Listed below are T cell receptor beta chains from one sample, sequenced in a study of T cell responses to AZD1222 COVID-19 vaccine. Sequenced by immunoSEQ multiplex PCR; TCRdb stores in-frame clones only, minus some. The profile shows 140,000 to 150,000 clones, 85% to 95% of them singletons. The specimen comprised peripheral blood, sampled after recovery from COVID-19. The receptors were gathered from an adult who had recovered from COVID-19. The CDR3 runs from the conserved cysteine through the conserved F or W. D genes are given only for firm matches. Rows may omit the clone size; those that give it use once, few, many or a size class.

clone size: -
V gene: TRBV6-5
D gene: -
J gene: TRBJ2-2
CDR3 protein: CASQRGTGELFF
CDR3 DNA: TGTGCCAGTCAAAGGGGTACCGGGGAGCTGTTTTTT

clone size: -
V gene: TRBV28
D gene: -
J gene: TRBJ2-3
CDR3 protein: CASSRSTDTQYF
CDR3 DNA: TGTGCCAGCAGTAGGAGCACAGATACGCAGTATTTT

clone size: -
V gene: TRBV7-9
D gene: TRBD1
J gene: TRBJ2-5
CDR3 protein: CASSSLTGQETQYF
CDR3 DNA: TGTGCCAGCAGCTCCCTGACAGGGCAAGAGACCCAGTACTTC

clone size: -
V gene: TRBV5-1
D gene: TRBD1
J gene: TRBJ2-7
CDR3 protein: CASSPGDRGQKLNEQYF
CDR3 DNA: TGCGCCAGCAGCCCTGGAGACAGGGGGCAGAAGCTTAACGAGCAGTACTTC

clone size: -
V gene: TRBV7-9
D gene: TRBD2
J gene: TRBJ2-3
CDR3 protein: CASSSGRAEWGTDTQYF
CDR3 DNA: TGTGCCAGCAGCTCTGGGAGGGCCGAGTGGGGCACAGATACGCAGTATTTT

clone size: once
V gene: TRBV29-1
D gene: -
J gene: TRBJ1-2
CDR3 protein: CSVGRLSGGRGYTF
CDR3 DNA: TGCAGCGTTGGTCGCCTGTCGGGGGGAAGGGGCTACACCTTC

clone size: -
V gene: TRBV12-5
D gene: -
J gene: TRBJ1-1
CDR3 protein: CASAPPGKDTEAFF
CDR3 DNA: TGTGCTAGTGCCCCACCAGGGAAAGACACTGAAGCTTTCTTT

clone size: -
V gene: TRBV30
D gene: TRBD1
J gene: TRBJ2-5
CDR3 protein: CAWNPRGRETQYF
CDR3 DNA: TGTGCCTGGAATCCCAGGGGGCGAGAGACCCAGTACTTC

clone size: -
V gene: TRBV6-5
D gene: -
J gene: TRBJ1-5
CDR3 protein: CASSYSRWGNQPQHF
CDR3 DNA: TGTGCCAGCAGTTATTCAAGGTGGGGCAATCAGCCCCAGCATTTT

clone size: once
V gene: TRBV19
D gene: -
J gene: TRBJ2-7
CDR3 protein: CASSIKWQGATTSSYEQYF
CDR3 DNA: TGTGCCAGTAGTATAAAATGGCAGGGAGCCACGACTAGCTCCTACGAGCAGTACTTC

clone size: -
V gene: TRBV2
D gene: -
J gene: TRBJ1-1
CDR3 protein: CASTTAGAGTEAFF
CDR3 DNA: TGTGCCAGCACCACGGCAGGGGCAGGAACTGAAGCTTTCTTT

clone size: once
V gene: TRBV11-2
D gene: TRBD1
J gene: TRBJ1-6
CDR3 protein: CASSPLTGGFSYNSPLHF
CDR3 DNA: TGTGCCAGCAGCCCGCTGACAGGGGGCTTCTCCTATAATTCACCCCTCCACTTT

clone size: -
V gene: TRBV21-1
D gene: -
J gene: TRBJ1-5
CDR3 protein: CASSKEEQGNQPQHF
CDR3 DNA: TGTGCCAGCAGCAAAGAGGAACAGGGCAATCAGCCCCAGCATTTT

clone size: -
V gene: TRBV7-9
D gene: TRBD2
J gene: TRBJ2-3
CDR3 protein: CASSLPRLAGVSDTQYF
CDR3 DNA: TGTGCCAGCAGCTTACCTAGACTAGCGGGAGTATCAGATACGCAGTATTTT

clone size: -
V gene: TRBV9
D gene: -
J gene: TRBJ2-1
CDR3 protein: CASSVSGARTDEQFF
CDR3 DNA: TGTGCCAGCAGCGTAAGTGGTGCTAGAACAGATGAGCAGTTCTTC

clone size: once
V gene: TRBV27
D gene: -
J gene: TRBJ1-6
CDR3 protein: CASSLLSKRQGWNSPLHF
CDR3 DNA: TGTGCCAGCAGTCTCCTTTCCAAACGCCAGGGCTGGAATTCACCCCTCCACTTT

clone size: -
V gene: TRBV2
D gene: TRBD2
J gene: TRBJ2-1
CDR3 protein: CASSFLAGGGNEQFF
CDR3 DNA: TGTGCCAGCAGTTTCCTAGCGGGAGGGGGCAATGAGCAGTTCTTC

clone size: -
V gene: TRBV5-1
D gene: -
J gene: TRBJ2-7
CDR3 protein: CASSLGGLRYEQYF
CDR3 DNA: TGCGCCAGCAGCTTGGGGGGGCTGCGCTACGAGCAGTACTTC

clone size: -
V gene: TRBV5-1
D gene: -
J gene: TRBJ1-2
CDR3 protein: CASSLEGNYGYTF
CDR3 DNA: TGCGCCAGCAGCTTGGAAGGTAACTATGGCTACACCTTC

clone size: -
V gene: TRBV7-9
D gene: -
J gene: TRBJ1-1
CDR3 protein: CASSSALMGADRAFF
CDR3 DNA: TGTGCCAGCAGTTCTGCTCTAATGGGGGCTGATCGAGCTTTCTTT

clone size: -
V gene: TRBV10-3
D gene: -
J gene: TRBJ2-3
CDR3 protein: CATQGPSTDTQYF
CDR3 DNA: TGTGCCACACAGGGTCCTAGCACAGATACGCAGTATTTT

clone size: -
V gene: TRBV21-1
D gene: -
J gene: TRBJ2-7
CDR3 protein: CASSKCQRGLYEQYF
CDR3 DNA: TGTGCCAGCAGCAAATGTCAGCGTGGACTTTACGAGCAGTACTTC

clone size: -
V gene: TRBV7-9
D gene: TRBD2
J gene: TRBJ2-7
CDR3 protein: CASSSSGTSFYEQYF
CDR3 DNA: TGTGCCAGCAGCTCTTCCGGGACTAGTTTCTACGAGCAGTACTTC

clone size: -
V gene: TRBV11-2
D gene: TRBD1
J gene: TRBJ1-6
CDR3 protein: CASSPRGRGGPLHF
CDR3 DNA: TGTGCCAGCAGCCCCAGGGGGCGCGGGGGACCCCTCCACTTT

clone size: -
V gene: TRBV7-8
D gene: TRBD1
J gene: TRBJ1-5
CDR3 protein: CASSLEGGQGVQPQHF
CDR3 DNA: TGTGCCAGCAGCTTAGAAGGGGGGCAGGGGGTTCAGCCCCAGCATTTT

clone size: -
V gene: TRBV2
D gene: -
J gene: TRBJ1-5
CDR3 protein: CASSEQSNQPQHF
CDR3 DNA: TGTGCCAGCAGTGAACAAAGCAATCAGCCCCAGCATTTT

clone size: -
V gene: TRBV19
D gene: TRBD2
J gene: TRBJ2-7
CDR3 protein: CASSTASGEQYF
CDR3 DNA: TGTGCCAGTAGTACTGCTAGCGGAGAGCAGTACTTC

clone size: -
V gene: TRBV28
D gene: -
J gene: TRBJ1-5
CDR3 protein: CASSLRTVNNQPQHF
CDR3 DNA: TGTGCCAGCAGTTTAAGGACAGTCAATAATCAGCCCCAGCATTTT

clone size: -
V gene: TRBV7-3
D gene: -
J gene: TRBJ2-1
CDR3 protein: CASSLSVYNEQFF
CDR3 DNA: TGTGCCAGCAGCTTATCGGTTTACAATGAGCAGTTCTTC

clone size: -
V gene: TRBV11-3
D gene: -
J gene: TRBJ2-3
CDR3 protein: CASSLGRGSTDTQYF
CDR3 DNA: TGTGCCAGCAGCTTAGGCCGTGGAAGCACAGATACGCAGTATTTT

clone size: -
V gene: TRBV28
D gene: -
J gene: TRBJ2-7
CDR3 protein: CASRSLLGAEYEQYF
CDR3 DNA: TGTGCCAGCAGAAGTTTATTAGGGGCAGAGTACGAGCAGTACTTC

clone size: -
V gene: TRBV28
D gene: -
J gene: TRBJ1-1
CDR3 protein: CASRPGDGLTNTEAFF
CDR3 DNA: TGTGCCAGCAGACCAGGGGACGGACTTACGAACACTGAAGCTTTCTTT

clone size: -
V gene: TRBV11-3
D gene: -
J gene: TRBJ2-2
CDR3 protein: CASSKQDTGELFF
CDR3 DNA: TGTGCCAGCAGCAAACAAGACACCGGGGAGCTGTTTTTT

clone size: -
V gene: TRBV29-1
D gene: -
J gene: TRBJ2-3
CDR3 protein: CSVSPPMANTDTQYF
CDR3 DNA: TGCAGCGTTTCCCCCCCTATGGCAAACACAGATACGCAGTATTTT

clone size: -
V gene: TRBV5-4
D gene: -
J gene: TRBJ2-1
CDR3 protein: CASSLDTGLAENEQFF
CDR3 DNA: TGTGCCAGCAGCTTGGATACAGGGTTGGCCGAGAATGAGCAGTTCTTC

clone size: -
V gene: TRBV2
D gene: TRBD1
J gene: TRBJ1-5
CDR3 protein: CASSEAIGGGQPQHF
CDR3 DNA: TGTGCCAGCAGTGAAGCGATAGGGGGCGGCCAGCCCCAGCATTTT

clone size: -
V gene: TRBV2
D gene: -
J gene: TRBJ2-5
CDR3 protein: CASREGETQYF
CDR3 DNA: TGTGCCAGCAGGGAGGGAGAGACCCAGTACTTC